Listed here is a single T cell receptor beta chain. Its antigen is currently not known. A much larger clonotype is one base distant, so this may be a read error. The library came from multiplex PCR. Data came from an Illumina HiSeq 2500. TCRbeta libraries were built by three rounds of nested PCR using primers (Table S4), following protocols modified from ARM-PCR. Before sequencing, PCR products of 200-500 bp were cut from the gel and purified using the QIAquick gel extraction kit. The paper's data handling went like this. Trimmomatic was used to clean the reads, FLASH was used to merge the reads into complete CDR3 sequences, and MiTCR was used to assign the reads to V(D)J germline segments. VDJtools was used to compute clonal diversity as the inverse Simpson's index. A read counted as productive if the sequence was in-frame and lacked a premature stop codon. TCRdb reprocessed the public reads (quality trimming at Q25 with fastp, clone calling with MiXCR) and kept in-frame beta chains. CDR3 protein sequences are deduplicated, and each keeps its most common genes and DNA. The V and J calls were not made by the authors but by TCRdb's processing. For this sample the table gives 90,000 to 120,000 distinct CDR3 sequences, of which less than 75% were detected only once. The leading ten clones occupy around a fifth of the sample.

This specimen belongs to a study of tumor and adjacent non-tumor tissue in lung cancer (dated by TCRdb to between 2018 and 2020). Turning to the overall study: Of the cohort, 12 patients had adenocarcinoma, 2 had squamous cell carcinoma and 1 had small cell lung cancer. Sequencing produced 130 million or so productive TCRbeta reads in total, an average of about 4 million reads per sample. Using bulk TCRbeta repertoires from over 14 lung cancer patients, the study set lung tumor tissue side by side with matched distant non-tumor lung tissue. Among the 15 or so patients, ages ranged from roughly 31 to 76 years, approximately 10 were men and 5 were women, and disease was TNM stage I to III. TCRbeta CDR3 sequencing was performed on under 35 paired specimens, with one tumor sample and one normal lung sample collected per patient.

RNA was isolated from bulk, unsorted tissue, and RNA quality was assessed with a NanoDrop ND-1000 and an Agilent 2100. The normal lung samples consisted of distant non-tumor tissue collected more than 3 cm from the tumor edge. Donors were newly diagnosed lung cancer patients admitted for thoracic surgery in China between August and November 2014, without prior chemotherapy. Patients who had received previous radiotherapy or chemotherapy, or who had another concurrent cancer, were excluded from the study. Surgical tissue pieces of about 1-2.3 cm3 were preserved in RNAlater solution and stored at -80 °C until use. Here is what the overall study found, with its caveats: The top 100 clones accounted for a significantly larger cumulative portion of the repertoire in normal lung than in tumor tissue. Only approximately 16 patients were included in the cohort, and the need for larger samples and more detailed clinical data was noted by the authors. TCR diversity (inverse Simpson) was significantly higher in tumor than in normal lung tissue (about 400 vs 180, P = 0.0075, Mann-Whitney U test). The methods do not name the sequencing platform or mention unique molecular identifiers. Peripheral blood was not sequenced, so blood TCRbeta repertoires in these lung cancer patients were not examined. Younger patients had significantly higher TCR diversity, and higher tumor TCR diversity was associated with shorter overall and disease-free survival.

From its cysteine to its phenylalanine, the CDR3 spans 13 amino acids. The kept DNA is CDR3 alone, 39 bases in frame from the first base. The CDR1 and CDR2 encoded by the germline V gene are MNHEY and SVGAGI. Trimming at the junction amounts to 7 bases on V and 7 bases on J, and the germline ends lie 16 bases apart. Source material: distant non-tumor lung tissue. The V gene is TRBV6-5 and the J gene is TRBJ1-1; a tentative D call is TRBD1 (5 bases match). This receptor was taken from a man aged 25 to 40 with non-small cell lung cancer. DNA sequence: TGTGCCAGCAATATACAGGAGGTGAGTGAAGCTTTCTTT. The resulting protein is CASNIQEVSEAFF.